These 8 T cell receptor beta chains originate from one sample sequenced in a study of blood T cell repertoires in COVID-19. Repertoires were generated with immunoSEQ multiplex PCR, while TCRdb's copy carries only in-frame clones and drops some. The top ten clones hold about a sixth of a sample with around 190,000 clones, about 88% of them seen once. Material: peripheral blood. These TCRs come from a man aged 45 to 65 with COVID-19, enrolled during active disease.

The V gene is TRBV30, the J gene TRBJ2-3; D remains ambiguous. Trimming shortened V by 3 bases and J by 10 bases, and 14 bases separated the two germline ends. Germline CDR1 reads GTSNPN; CDR2 reads SVGIG (reference sequence). This CDR3 is built from 12 residues. The CDR3 nucleotides are TGTGCCTGGAGCCTACTTGGGCAGTCGCAGTATTTT. Translating it yields CAWSLLGQSQYF.

This clone was observed a single time. The chain carries TRBV27 and TRBJ2-2; TRBD1 is a possible D gene (6 bases). The CDR3 is 15 residues long. Germline lookup yields CDR1 MNHEY and CDR2 SMNVEV (reference sequence). V was pared by 5 bases and J by 6 bases, with 16 bases between. The DNA of the CDR3 is TGTGCCAGCAGTCGGATACAGGGCGGAGCCGGGGAGCTGTTTTTT. Encoded protein: CASSRIQGGAGELFF.

The rearrangement links TRBV5-4 to TRBJ2-1; D might be TRBD2 (6 bases). The CDR3 is made up of 15 amino acids. With 4 bases removed from V and 10 bases from J, the gap between germline ends came to 21 bases. Germline V gene sequence: CDR1 SGHNT, CDR2 YYREEE (reference sequence). In nucleotides, the CDR3 is TGTGCCAGCAGCCGCCGGACTAAGGACCGTGAGGAGCAGTTCTTC. As protein: CASSRRTKDREEQFF.

This chain joins TRBV7-2 and TRBJ2-4; 8 bases fit TRBD2. The germline CDR1 and CDR2 sequences are SGHTA and FQGNSA. Trimming at V came to 1 base and at J to 0 bases, leaving 5 bases not matched to a gene. The CDR3 has 17 residues. The CDR3 region is CASSLGFSGAAKNIQYF. CDR3 in DNA: TGTGCCAGCAGCTTAGGCTTTAGCGGGGCAGCCAAAAACATTCAGTACTTC.

The chain employs TRBV5-6 and TRBJ2-5; D gene uncertain. Trimming took off 2 bases at V and 4 bases at J, with 18 bases between the two ends. The CDR3 covers 16 residues. In germline, CDR1 is SGHDT, CDR2 YYEEEE. This CDR3 is CASSLQSWPKRETQYF. CDR3 nucleotide sequence: TGTGCCAGCAGCTTACAATCTTGGCCGAAGCGAGAGACCCAGTACTTC.

The chain recombines TRBV19 with TRBJ1-5; 7 nucleotides match TRBD1. With V trimmed by 5 bases and J by 2 bases, 6 bases remained unmatched. The CDR3 consists of 15 residues. In germline, CDR1 is LNHDA, CDR2 SQIVND (reference sequence). CDR3 bases: TGTGCCAGTAGTTTAGGGGGCGCAGGCAATCAGCCCCAGCATTTT. Its translation: CASSLGGAGNQPQHF.

This chain uses TRBV5-8 with TRBJ2-5; the match to TRBD1 covers 8 bases. Germline assignment: CDR1 SGHTS and CDR2 YDEGEE. Germline trimming cut 4 bases from V and 2 bases from J; bases unmatched to any gene: 13. This CDR3 contains 17 residues. CDR3 nucleotides: TGTGCCAGCAGCCCTCTCATTGGGACAGGAAGACAAGAGACCCAGTACTTC. Its translation: CASSPLIGTGRQETQYF.

The V call is TRBV9, the J call TRBJ2-3; TRBD2 might be the D (5 bases). The length of the CDR3 is 14 residues. Germline V CDR1 and CDR2: SGDLS, YYNGEE. V lost 5 bases to trimming and J lost 7 bases, with 17 bases between them. The CDR3 coding sequence is TGTGCCAGCAGTTCAGCGGATAGCAGGAATACGCAGTATTTT. Residues: CASSSADSRNTQYF.